What follows are 20 T cell receptor beta chains derived from one specimen sequenced in a study of blood T cell repertoires in COVID-19 (TCRdb year 2020). The library was produced with the immunoSEQ multiplex PCR assay. This immuneACCESS table, as held by TCRdb, lists in-frame sequences with V and J called but not all clones. Of the missing ones, under half trace to an unresolved V gene in checked studies; the others have no known cause. Across this sample there are around 100,000 clones, with 88% seen only once. The biggest ten clones account for about 4.6% of the sample. The sequenced sample was peripheral blood. The source of these receptors is a human donor in a cohort sampled during active COVID-19.

This chain uses TRBV3-1 (or the pseudogene TRBV3-2) with TRBJ2-5; 13 bases line up with TRBD2. The CDR3 length is 20 residues. CDR1 is LGHDT, CDR2 YNNKEL, per germline (reference sequence). The V and J ends lost 0 bases and 1 base, in that order; junction bases with no gene match: 11. This chain's CDR3 is CASSQDGLAGDGGGQETQYF. Written as DNA, the CDR3 is TGTGCCAGCAGCCAAGATGGACTAGCGGGAGATGGAGGGGGCCAAGAGACCCAGTACTTC.

The J gene is TRBJ2-1, the V gene TRBV5-4, with 8 positions matching TRBD2. With V trimmed by 5 bases and J by 9 bases, 10 bases remained unmatched. The germline CDR1 and CDR2 sequences are SGHNT and YYREEE (reference sequence). This CDR3 is 14 amino acids long. CDR3 region: CASSSSGLAGEQFF. The CDR3 coding sequence is TGTGCCAGCAGTTCCTCCGGACTAGCCGGTGAGCAGTTCTTC. Combining the CDR3 with reference TRBV5-4 and TRBJ2-1 gives the whole variable domain ETGVTQSPTHLIKTRGQQVTLRCSSQSGHNTVSWYQQALGQGPQFIFQYYREEENGRGNFPPRFSGLQFPNYSSELNVNALELDDSALYLCASSSSGLAGEQFFGPGTRLTVL.

The rearrangement uses TRBV30 and TRBJ1-1, with D possibly being TRBD1 (6 bases). The germline V gene encodes CDR1 GTSNPN and CDR2 SVGIG (reference sequence). Deletions cut 1 base from V and 5 bases from J, with 11 bases between. CDR3 size: 13 residues. This CDR3 reads CAWSAHRVTEAFF. In DNA form, the CDR3 reads TGTGCCTGGAGTGCCCACAGGGTAACTGAAGCTTTCTTT.

This rearrangement joins TRBV19 to TRBJ2-1; D possibly corresponds to TRBD1 (6 bases). The germline gives CDR1 LNHDA, CDR2 SQIVND (reference sequence). The CDR3 has 16 amino acids. The ends were cut back, 1 base at V and 1 base at J, with 11 bases in the middle. The CDR3 reads CASSIAGQWSYNEQFF. In DNA form, the CDR3 reads TGTGCCAGTAGTATAGCTGGACAGTGGTCCTACAATGAGCAGTTCTTC.

This chain links TRBV25-1 with TRBJ2-7, with D possibly being TRBD1 (5 bases). The CDR3 is 16 residues long. V lost 5 bases and J lost 3, with 20 bases in between. Per germline, CDR1 MGHDK and CDR2 SYGVNS. The CDR3 spells CASSPQDKKGIYEQYF. CDR3 coding DNA: TGTGCCAGCAGTCCCCAGGACAAGAAGGGGATCTACGAGCAGTACTTC.

The V call is TRBV5-1, the J call TRBJ2-5, with D perhaps TRBD2 (6 bases). Germline assignment: CDR1 SGHRS and CDR2 YFSETQ. This CDR3 spans 16 amino acids. Trimming removed 4 bases at V and 1 base at J, with 17 bases between. This chain's CDR3 is CASSPAWARGQETQYF. The CDR3 region has the DNA TGCGCCAGCAGCCCGGCCTGGGCGCGGGGCCAAGAGACCCAGTACTTC.

The CDR3 reads CASRGSGRTDTQYF. The CDR3 nucleotides read TGTGCCAGCAGGGGTAGCGGGAGGACAGATACGCAGTATTTT. This chain connects TRBV2 to TRBJ2-3; 10 nucleotides align to TRBD2. Germline trimming cut 6 bases from V and 3 bases from J; bases unmatched to any gene: 3. CDR3 length: 14 amino acids. The germline V gene has CDR1 SNHLY and CDR2 FYNNEI.

The chain combines TRBV28 with TRBJ2-1, with D uncertain. Germline CDR1 and CDR2: MDHEN and SYDVKM. V lost 3 bases and J 4 bases, leaving 19 bases between the germline ends. The CDR3 consists of 17 residues. The CDR3 nucleotides read TGTGCCAGCAGTTTTCTCTTTAGTCCCCCTCCGTACAATGAGCAGTTCTTC. It translates to CASSFLFSPPPYNEQFF.

J is TRBJ1-1 and V is TRBV12-5; 9 nucleotides match TRBD1. This CDR3 has 17 amino acids. The V gene end was trimmed by 0 bases and the J gene end by 5 bases; junction bases not matched to a gene: 10. Per the germline V gene, CDR1 is LGHNT and CDR2 is FRNRAP. CDR3 sequence: CASGLVLGTGSKTEAFF. The CDR3 bases are TGTGCTAGTGGTTTGGTATTGGGGACAGGGTCTAAGACTGAAGCTTTCTTT.

This rearrangement joins TRBV3-1 (or the pseudogene TRBV3-2) to TRBJ1-2; the D gene is possibly TRBD1 (5 bases). CDR1 is LGHDT and CDR2 is YNNKEL in the germline V gene (reference sequence). The CDR3 length is 12 residues. V lost 5 bases and J 1 base, leaving 5 bases between the germline ends. This CDR3 is CASSDSNYGYTF. CDR3 DNA: TGTGCCAGCAGCGACAGTAACTATGGCTACACCTTC.

The V and J genes are TRBV19 and TRBJ1-2; D call uncertain. Trimming removed 4 bases from V and 3 bases from J, with 9 bases in between. The CDR3 covers 13 residues. The germline V gene encodes CDR1 LNHDA and CDR2 SQIVND (reference sequence). DNA of the CDR3: TGTGCCAGTAGTAGGGCGCAGGACTATGGCTACACCTTC. Its protein product is CASSRAQDYGYTF.

The chain has TRBV18 and TRBJ2-4, with 8 bases matching TRBD1. V lost 3 bases, J lost 2 bases, and 6 bases stayed unmatched. CDR1 and CDR2 (germline): KGHSH, LQKENI. The CDR3 has 16 residues. CDR3 residues: CASSPGQGGSKNIQYF. CDR3 nucleotide sequence: TGTGCCAGCTCACCCGGACAGGGTGGGTCCAAAAACATTCAGTACTTC.

This clone was found a few times. The chain joins TRBV10-3 to TRBJ1-5; D is unresolved. CDR3 length: 14 residues. The V and J ends lost 2 bases and 2 bases respectively, with 7 bases between them. CDR1 and CDR2 from the germline V gene are ENHRY and SYGVKD. Here the CDR3 DNA reads TGTGCCATCAGTGAGGCAGGTCGCAATCAGCCCCAGCATTTT. It codes for CAISEAGRNQPQHF.

The chain recombines TRBV7-6 with TRBJ2-4; D is unclear. CDR1 SGHVS and CDR2 FNYEAQ come from the germline V gene. The germline V and J ends were trimmed by 1 base and 7 bases, with 8 bases remaining between them. CDR3 length: 13 residues. CDR3 nucleotide sequence: TGTGCCAGCAGCTTAGGTTTCGGGAACATTCAGTACTTC. Translated, it gives CASSLGFGNIQYF.

This clone was detected once. The chain uses TRBV5-4 and TRBJ2-1, with 7 positions matching TRBD2. Germline V gene sequence: CDR1 SGHNT, CDR2 YYREEE (reference sequence). CDR3 length: 14 residues. After removal of 9 bases from V and 3 bases from J, the junction contained 9 bases not matched to a gene. The DNA for the CDR3 is TGTGCCACCTCAGGGAGGGGCCACTACAATGAGCAGTTCTTC. It encodes CATSGRGHYNEQFF.

CDR3 bases: TGCGCCAGCAGCGGAACTAGCGGGAGGTTCACAGATACGCAGTATTTT. This encodes CASSGTSGRFTDTQYF. The chain has TRBV5-1 and TRBJ2-3, with TRBD2 identical over 12 bases. The CDR3 is 16 residues long. Germline CDR1 is SGHRS and CDR2 is YFSETQ. The trim removed 4 bases at V and 2 bases at J, leaving 5 bases unmatched. The full variable domain, rest sourced from reference TRBV5-1 and TRBJ2-3, is KAGVTQTPRYLIKTRGQQVTLSCSPISGHRSVSWYQQTPGQGLQFLFEYFSETQRNKGNFPGRFSGRQFSNSRSEMNVSTLELGDSALYLCASSGTSGRFTDTQYFGPGTRLTVL.

This chain uses TRBV3-1 (or the pseudogene TRBV3-2) with TRBJ2-1; 15 bases align to TRBD2. CDR1 and CDR2 from the germline V gene are LGHDT and YNNKEL (reference sequence). Losses at the gene ends were 2 bases for V and 6 bases for J; bases not matched to a gene: 8. The CDR3 is 18 amino acids. Here the CDR3 reads CASSQLGTSGRRPNEQFF. DNA for the CDR3: TGTGCCAGCAGCCAATTGGGGACTAGCGGGAGGCGGCCCAATGAGCAGTTCTTC.

The chain carries TRBV6-4 and TRBJ2-1; 10 nucleotides match TRBD1. CDR1 and CDR2 from the germline V gene are MRHNA and SNTAGT. The CDR3 contains 15 residues. After removal of 3 bases from V and 6 bases from J, the junction contained 5 bases not matched to a gene. The CDR3 DNA reads TGTGCCAGCAGTGATTGGGACAGGGGTTTCAATGAGCAGTTCTTC. Translated: CASSDWDRGFNEQFF.

The DNA for the CDR3 is TGTGCCAGCAGCTGGGGAGGGGGGCAGTACTTC. Protein product: CASSWGGGQYF. The chain joins TRBV11-2 to TRBJ2-7, with a possible D match to TRBD2 (7 bases). From germline, CDR1 is SGHAT and CDR2 FQNNGV. This CDR3 spans 11 amino acids. Trimming shortened V by 4 bases and J by 9 bases, and 10 bases separated the two germline ends.

The rearrangement links TRBV6-6 to TRBJ2-5, with a possible D match to TRBD2 (6 bases). Deletions cut 0 bases from V and 2 bases from J, with 13 bases between. CDR1 and CDR2 (germline): MNHNY, SVGAGI (reference sequence). CDR3 length equals 16 residues. The CDR3 here is CASSYSGVGGQETQYF. DNA for the CDR3: TGTGCCAGCAGTTACTCGGGGGTGGGAGGTCAAGAGACCCAGTACTTC.